The next 2 T cell receptor beta chains were all read from a single sample in a study of graft-versus-host responses after intestinal transplantation (dated by TCRdb to the early 2020s). Libraries were constructed by the immunoSEQ multiplex PCR assay. The clones in this table, taken by TCRdb from immuneACCESS, are in-frame only. Not every clone is retained; where verified, under half of the shortfall comes from an unresolved V gene, and the cause of the rest is unknown. The sample table holds fewer than 9,500 clones, of which around 90% were seen once. Around 1.5% of the sample lies in the top ten. The sample was PBMCs, taken 30 to 33 days after intestinal transplant. The receptors derive from a human patient who received an intestinal transplant, so some T cells may come from the graft donor.

In this sample, this clone turned up once. V usage is TRBV11-2 and J usage is TRBJ2-5, with 9 bases lining up with TRBD2. Germline CDR1 SGHAT, CDR2 FQNNGV. V gave up 1 base and J gave up 5 bases; unmatched junction bases: 8. CDR3 length equals 16 residues. Here the CDR3 reads CASSLGLTSGGETQYF. The CDR3 DNA reads as TGTGCCAGCAGCTTAGGATTGACTAGCGGAGGGGAGACCCAGTACTTC. Drawing the rest from reference TRBV11-2 and TRBJ2-5, the complete variable domain is EAGVAQSPRYKIIEKRQSVAFWCNPISGHATLYWYQQILGQGPKLLIQFQNNGVVDDSQLPKDRFSAERLKGVDSTLKIQPAKLEDSAVYLCASSLGLTSGGETQYFGPGTRLLVL.

The V call is TRBV7-2, the J call TRBJ1-2; TRBD1 might be the D (6 bases). The CDR3 is made up of 14 amino acids. The V gene lost 2 bases and the J gene lost 5 bases, with 12 bases spanning the gap. Germline CDR1 reads SGHTA; CDR2 reads FQGNSA. This chain's CDR3 is CASSLFSGDYGYTF. The CDR3 DNA reads as TGTGCCAGCAGCTTATTTTCAGGGGATTATGGCTACACCTTC.